The TCR beta chain under discussion was sequenced for a study of T cell repertoires in cytomegalovirus infection. Study information: Based on public TCR beta signatures, there were indications of CMV infection and of a matching HLA type.

TCRdb redid the calling of the reads with MiXCR, one entry per CDR3 protein. The table records 300,000 to 400,000 distinct CDR3 sequences, around 18% of them present only once. In germline, CDR1 is SGHNT, CDR2 YYREEE (reference sequence). The CDR3 consists of 15 residues. Trimming cost V 4 bases and J 4 bases, with 17 bases left between them. In this sample, this clonotype turned up a few times. Its cognate antigen is unknown. General observations from the study: Clonotypes of TCR beta that were HLA-C-restricted and CMV-specific dominated the ex vivo response.

The TCR originated in a human donor in good health (CMV status not recorded). Some clones in this sample may be carry-over from other donors' samples. Sequences were obtained from PBMCs. The V gene is TRBV5-4, the J gene TRBJ1-1, with a possible D match to TRBD1 (6 bases). CDR3 residues: CASSPGGGSGTEAFF. As DNA, the CDR3 is TGTGCCAGCAGCCCGGGGGGGGGCTCGGGCACTGAAGCTTTCTTT. The whole variable domain, remainder taken from reference TRBV5-4 and TRBJ1-1, is ETGVTQSPTHLIKTRGQQVTLRCSSQSGHNTVSWYQQALGQGPQFIFQYYREEENGRGNFPPRFSGLQFPNYSSELNVNALELDDSALYLCASSPGGGSGTEAFFGQGTRLTVV.